The T cell receptor (beta chain) under discussion was sequenced for a study of identical twins (dated by TCRdb to 2016 to 2018). Concerning the study at large: To test whether fetal clonotypes persist, the study used deep sequencing on TCR alpha and beta repertoires from monozygotic twins, unrelated adults of various ages, and cord blood. To rule out contamination, the twin experiments were replicated at different times with different library preparation protocols. Broader findings and caveats from the paper: Zero-insertion analyses could be partly confounded by invariant T cells such as MAIT and iNKT, although diverse VJ usage argued against such confounding for most clonotypes. Fewer insertions were carried by abundant cord blood beta clonotypes, a similar but weaker trend appeared in young adult naive repertoires, and no such trend appeared in memory repertoires. Out-of-frame TCR alpha sequences shared between twins showed an excess of low generation-probability sequences compared with coincidental sharing between unrelated individuals. In monozygotic twins, recombination models systematically underestimated out-of-frame TCR alpha sharing, but the models matched the sharing seen between unrelated individuals. A weaker excess of twin sharing was found in beta out-of-frame sequences because the signal-to-noise ratio was lowered by fewer shared sequences. Because the same donors could not be followed over many years, conclusions were based on cross-sectional statistical analysis.

Every donor was a healthy Caucasian. The twin cohort consisted of three pairs of female monozygotic twins, all aged about 18 to 30 years. Miltenyi CD45RO+ enrichment and human naive T-cell isolation kits were used to isolate memory (CD45RO+) and naive T cells from PBMC. Of note for this clonotype: It lacks a known antigen. No base-level quality is on record; no much larger clone is a single base apart.

The method behind the library was 5' RACE. The reads were generated on an Illumina HiSeq 2000. Template switching introduced a universal primer binding site; the final cDNA contained a unique molecular identifier, enabling accurate counting of TCR cDNA molecules. Specific primers in the conserved constant-segment region were used to synthesize first-strand cDNA for the TCR alpha and beta chains. Each cDNA library was double barcoded, with a SMART-Mk sample barcode plus Illumina barcodes, to control for contamination. TruSeq adapter sequences and Illumina sample barcodes were added in two successive PCR steps. TCR alpha and beta cDNA libraries were sequenced on the Illumina HiSeq platform with custom primers. The published analysis was carried out like this. MiGEC was used to process raw reads and extract unique molecular identifiers, and MiXCR was used to find CDR3 positions. For each individual, recombination models were inferred using an EM algorithm with the repgenHMM and IGoR tools. Shared clonotype analysis was performed with the tcR package in R, normalizing sharing by the product of cloneset sizes. To study raw recombination free of thymic and clonal selection effects, out-of-frame nonproductive sequences were analyzed. TCRdb reworked the public reads: Q25 trimming with fastp, MiXCR clone assembly, productive beta chains retained. Merged by CDR3 protein, the rows form single entries marked with the most common genes and DNA. The V and J calls reflect TCRdb's pipeline rather than the authors' work. For this sample the table gives 220,000 or so distinct CDR3 sequences, of which 5.5% to 8% were detected only once. The ten largest clones capture approximately 3.6% of the sample.

There are 14 amino acids in the CDR3, from cysteine to phenylalanine inclusive. Only the CDR3 portion is preserved as DNA: 42 bases, with reading frame beginning at the first base. In the germline V gene, CDR1 corresponds to SNHLY and CDR2 to FYNNEI. Trimming removed 6 bases from V and 2 bases from J; the gene matches leave 5 bases unexplained. This sample was shared with a second study, whose subject was yellow fever vaccine responses in identical twins. As described in the second report: According to the authors, the vaccine-induced T cell response in identical twins seemed to be partly convergent and partly specific to each individual. The study precisely tracked vaccine-responding T cell clones in identical twins.

Specimen: memory (CD45RO+) T cells sorted from blood. The cell subset or site label, read with the paper, signifies: CD45RO+ enriched T cells. This receptor was obtained from a woman aged 18-35 years in good health. The sequence links TRBV2 to TRBJ2-5; 8 middle bases align to TRBD1. The CDR3 in this case is CASRKQGVQETQYF. The nucleotide sequence reads as follows: TGTGCCAGCAGAAAACAGGGGGTGCAAGAGACCCAGTACTTC. The CDR3, completed at both ends by the reference TRBV2 and TRBJ2-5 genes, gives the full variable domain EPEVTQTPSHQVTQMGQEVILRCVPISNHLYFYWYRQILGQKVEFLVSFYNNEISEKSEIFDDQFSVERPDGSNFTLKIRSTKLEDSAMYFCASRKQGVQETQYFGPGTRLLVL.